What follows are 13 T cell receptor beta chains derived from one specimen sequenced in a study of CD8 T cells in Susac syndrome. Random-hexamer reverse transcription was applied to roughly 0.5 to 1 ug RNA. TCRdb re-derived calls from the immunoSEQ multiplex PCR reads in MiXCR, one entry per CDR3 protein. The table lists around 100,000 distinct CDR3 sequences, about 95% of them singletons, with 0.3% in the top ten. The sample taken for sequencing was CD8+ T cells from PBMCs. These receptors were obtained from a human donor with Susac syndrome.

Note on this clonotype: One end of the junction varies from germline; a read error may be responsible. The chain carries TRBV5-1 and TRBJ1-2; D is ambiguous. Germline assignment: CDR1 SGHRS and CDR2 YFSETQ. This CDR3 has 11 amino acids. CDR3 nucleotides: TGCGCCAGCAGCTTGGATCAAAGTGGTTCCTTC. Translated, it gives CASSLDQSGSF.

The V and J genes are TRBV13 and TRBJ1-5; a possible D gene is TRBD1 (5 bases). Per the germline V gene, CDR1 is PRHDT and CDR2 is FYEKMQ (reference sequence). Trimming pared 0 bases from V and 7 bases from J, leaving 13 bases between. The CDR3 is made up of 15 amino acids. The chain's CDR3 is CASSLGVWGNQPQHF. The DNA for the CDR3 is TGTGCCAGCAGCTTAGGTGTTTGGGGGAACCAGCCCCAGCATTTT.

The rearrangement joins TRBV18 to TRBJ1-2, with 8 bases matching TRBD1. Germline V gives CDR1 KGHSH, CDR2 LQKENI. The CDR3 is made up of 15 amino acids. V lost 3 bases to trimming and J lost 9 bases; unmatched junction nucleotides: 12. Written as DNA, the CDR3 is TGTGCCAGCTCACCCGAAACGTTGGACAGGGCGCGCTACACCTTC. Translation gives CASSPETLDRARYTF.

The chain has TRBV29-1 and TRBJ1-1; D possibly corresponds to TRBD1 (6 bases). Between the trimmed V and J ends, which lost 4 bases and 0 bases, there was a span of 18 bases. Germline V gives CDR1 SQVTM, CDR2 ANQGSEA. This CDR3 region has 16 residues. CDR3 sequence (DNA): TGCAGCGTTGTACAGGGTCAAAGGTTCGTGAACACTGAAGCTTTCTTT. Its translation: CSVVQGQRFVNTEAFF. Full variable domain (missing parts from reference TRBV29-1 and TRBJ1-1): SAVISQKPSRDICQRGTSLTIQCQVDSQVTMMFWYRQQPGQSLTLIATANQGSEATYESGFVIDKFPISRPNLTFSTLTVSNMSPEDSSIYLCSVVQGQRFVNTEAFFGQGTRLTVV.

The chain joins TRBV5-4 to TRBJ2-3; D is ambiguous. The CDR3 is 15 amino acids. Trimming stripped 0 bases from V and 5 bases from J, with 13 bases between. Germline CDR1 SGHNT, CDR2 YYREEE (reference sequence). This chain's CDR3 is CASSLGAAGKDTQYF. The CDR3 DNA sequence: TGTGCCAGCAGCTTGGGGGCGGCTGGAAAAGATACGCAGTATTTT.

The chain recombines TRBV7-3 with TRBJ2-1, with D maybe TRBD2 (5 bases). The germline CDR1 and CDR2 sequences are SGHTA and FQGTGA. The CDR3 is 14 residues long. Trimming pared 2 bases from V and 5 bases from J, leaving 10 bases between. In nucleotides, the CDR3 is TGTGCCAGCAGCTTAGAGGGTGCCGACAATGAGCAGTTCTTC. It encodes CASSLEGADNEQFF.

The chain carries TRBV5-1 and TRBJ2-3; D possibly uses TRBD1 or TRBD2 (5 bases each). Germline V lookup: CDR1 SGHRS, CDR2 YFSETQ. The CDR3 runs to 15 residues. V gave up 1 base and J gave up 4 bases, with 13 bases separating them. In nucleotides, the CDR3 is TGCGCCAGCAGCTTGCCAGGGAGCTCCTCAGATACGCAGTATTTT. Protein sequence: CASSLPGSSSDTQYF.

The chain's CDR3 is CASSPGWGYEQYF. The CDR3 region has the DNA TGTGCCAGCAGCCCCGGCTGGGGGTACGAGCAGTACTTC. J is TRBJ2-7 and V is TRBV13, with D perhaps given as TRBD1 or TRBD2 (5 bases each). V lost 5 bases, J lost 4 bases, and 12 bases lay in between. Germline V gene lookup returns CDR1 PRHDT and CDR2 FYEKMQ (reference sequence). The CDR3 runs to 13 residues.

The CDR3, as DNA: TGTGCCAGCAGCACGGAACCGGCCGGGGTCCCTGGGGCCAACGTCCTGACTTTC. Translation: CASSTEPAGVPGANVLTF. The chain is built from TRBV5-6 and TRBJ2-6; perhaps TRBD2 as D (5 bases). CDR3 length: 18 amino acids. The V end lost 4 bases, the J end lost 2 bases, and 19 bases lay between the germline ends. Germline-derived CDR1 and CDR2 are SGHDT and YYEEEE.

V usage is TRBV21-1 and J usage is TRBJ2-5; TRBD1 is the table's D call and was not checked against the DNA. TRBV21-1 is a pseudogene segment. The CDR3 runs 13 residues. CDR3 bases: TGTGCCAGACCGGGGCAGACTGAAGAGACCCAGTACTTC. It encodes CARPGQTEETQYF.

This clonotype was observed a handful of times. The V call is TRBV27, the J call TRBJ1-2, with 8 bases aligning to TRBD1. Germline trimming cut 6 bases from V and 1 base from J; bases unmatched to any gene: 4. Germline CDR1 and CDR2: MNHEY and SMNVEV (reference sequence). The CDR3 runs 14 residues. DNA for the CDR3: TGTGCCAGCAGCTCCGACAGGGGTAACTATGGCTACACCTTC. This encodes CASSSDRGNYGYTF.

The genes are TRBV7-8 and TRBJ2-6; D is unclear. The length of the CDR3 is 16 residues. Germline CDR1 and CDR2: SGHVS and FQNEAQ. Between the trimmed V and J ends, which lost 5 bases and 0 bases, there was a span of 11 bases. CDR3 sequence: CASSPTEFSGANVLTF. The CDR3 region has the DNA TGTGCCAGCAGCCCAACGGAGTTCTCTGGGGCCAACGTCCTGACTTTC.

The gene calls are TRBV29-1 and TRBJ2-7, with TRBD2 matching over 8 bases. V was pared by 0 bases and J by 3 bases, with 7 bases of the junction left unmatched. Germline V gives CDR1 SQVTM, CDR2 ANQGSEA. This CDR3 region has 15 residues. The CDR3 coding sequence is TGCAGCGTTGAAGATCAGGCGGGGGGTATCTACGAGCAGTACTTC. Its protein is CSVEDQAGGIYEQYF.